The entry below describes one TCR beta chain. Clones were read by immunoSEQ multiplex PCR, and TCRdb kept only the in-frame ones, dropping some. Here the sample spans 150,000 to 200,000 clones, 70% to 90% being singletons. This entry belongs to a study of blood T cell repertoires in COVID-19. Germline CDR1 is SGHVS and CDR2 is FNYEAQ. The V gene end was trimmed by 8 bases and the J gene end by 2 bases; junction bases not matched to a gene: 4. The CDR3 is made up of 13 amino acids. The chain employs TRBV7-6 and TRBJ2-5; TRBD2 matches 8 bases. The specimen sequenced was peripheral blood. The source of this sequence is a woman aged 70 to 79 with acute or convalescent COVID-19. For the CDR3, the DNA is TGTGCCAGCGCGGGGGGACAACAAGAGACCCAGTACTTC. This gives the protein CASAGGQQETQYF.